Listed below are T cell receptor beta chains from one sample, sequenced in a study of blood T cell repertoires in COVID-19. The assay was immunoSEQ multiplex PCR, and TCRdb's table has in-frame clones only and misses some. Here the sample spans 35,000 to 40,000 clones, more than 80% being singletons. Material: peripheral blood. All receptors derive from a man aged 45-65 years with active or convalescent COVID-19. CDR3s include the opening cysteine and the closing phenylalanine or tryptophan. D genes are given only for firm matches. The size field is filled for only some rows; it gives once, few, many or a size class.

TRBV6-4	TRBJ1-2	NA	NA	CASSEDLSGYGYTF	TGTGCCAGCAGTGAAGATCTCTCGGGCTATGGCTACACCTTC
TRBV21-1	TRBJ2-7	NA	NA	CASSIPGQVTRVSYEQYF	TGTGCCAGCAGCATACCGGGACAGGTCACGCGAGTCTCCTACGAGCAGTACTTC
TRBV19	TRBJ1-3	few	TRBD1	CASFAGQASGNTIYF	TGTGCCAGTTTCGCGGGACAGGCCTCTGGAAACACCATATATTTT
TRBV4-2	TRBJ2-5	once	NA	CASSRKAGEDGETQYF	TGTGCCAGCAGTCGTAAGGCAGGGGAAGATGGAGAGACCCAGTACTTC
TRBV29-1	TRBJ2-7	NA	NA	CSVEDTYEQYF	TGCAGCGTTGAAGACACCTACGAGCAGTACTTC
TRBV5-1	TRBJ2-3	NA	NA	CASSLTSRLYF	TGCGCCAGCAGCTTGACTAGCCGCTTGTATTTT
TRBV7-2	TRBJ2-7	NA	NA	CASTITANYEQYF	TGTGCCAGCACCATAACCGCTAACTACGAGCAGTACTTC
TRBV14	TRBJ2-2	NA	NA	CASSVSPTKRAGELFF	TGTGCCAGCAGCGTCTCTCCGACCAAGAGGGCCGGGGAGCTGTTTTTT
TRBV29-1	TRBJ1-1	NA	NA	CSVEDTPLYPF	TGCAGCGTTGAAGATACCCCGCTCTACCCGTTT
TRBV11-2	TRBJ2-7	few	TRBD1	CASSTGQGNEQYF	TGTGCCAGCAGTACCGGACAGGGGAACGAGCAGTACTTC
TRBV30	TRBJ1-2	NA	NA	CAWLHQGTDGYTF	TGTGCCTGGTTACACCAGGGTACGGATGGCTACACCTTC
TRBV15	TRBJ2-5	NA	NA	CATSRDKGVLETQYF	TGTGCCACCAGCAGAGATAAGGGGGTCCTAGAGACCCAGTACTTC
TRBV5-4	TRBJ2-5	NA	NA	CASSPGEGQETQYF	TGTGCCAGCAGCCCGGGAGAGGGGCAAGAGACCCAGTACTTC
TRBV4-2	TRBJ1-5	NA	NA	CASSQDSGGGPSNQPQHF	TGTGCCAGCAGCCAAGATTCAGGTGGCGGGCCTAGCAATCAGCCCCAGCATTTT
TRBV27	TRBJ1-2	NA	TRBD1	CASGDREGGYTF	TGTGCCAGCGGGGACAGGGAGGGAGGCTACACCTTC
TRBV7-9	TRBJ2-7	NA	TRBD2	CASSKEAGGSYEQYF	TGTGCCAGCAGCAAGGAAGCGGGGGGGTCCTACGAGCAGTACTTC
TRBV3-1/TRBV3-2	TRBJ1-1	NA	TRBD1	CASSRGQGAVNTEAFF	TGTGCCAGCAGCCGCGGACAGGGGGCGGTGAACACTGAAGCTTTCTTT